A single sample is the source of the 9 T cell receptor beta chains below, sequenced in a study of molecular identifiers for immune sequencing clone quantification. TCRdb re-derived calls from the PCR reads in MiXCR, one entry per CDR3 protein. Of hundreds of thousands of distinct CDR3 sequences in the sample, roughly 25% were seen once. The sample was naive CD8+ T cells from blood, with Jurkat cell RNA spiked in. Indicated subset: FACS-sorted CD8+CD4-CCR7+CD45RA+ naive T cells. The receptors shown here come from a human donor in good health. Some libraries in this study had Jurkat cell RNA spiked in.

This clonotype occurred many times. J is TRBJ2-3 and V is TRBV4-1; 10 nucleotides line up with TRBD1. Germline V gives CDR1 MGHRA, CDR2 YSYEKL. This CDR3 contains 15 residues. With V trimmed by 0 bases and J by 4 bases, 1 base remained unmatched. CDR3 sequence: CASSQEGTGADTQYF. The CDR3 DNA sequence: TGCGCCAGCAGCCAAGAGGGGACAGGGGCAGATACGCAGTATTTT.

As concerns this clonotype: Given a much more abundant clone one base away, this may be a read error. The chain links TRBV7-9 to TRBJ2-1; 14 bases match TRBD2. The germline CDR1 and CDR2 sequences are SEHNR and FQNEAQ (reference sequence). CDR3 size: 17 residues. After removal of 5 bases from V and 8 bases from J, the junction contained 11 bases not matched to a gene. This CDR3 reads CASSPRLAGGPVHEQFF. In nucleotides, the CDR3 is TGTGCCAGCAGCCCAAGACTAGCGGGAGGGCCTGTCCATGAGCAGTTCTTC.

This clonotype was observed at least ten times. V gene TRBV7-2 combines with J gene TRBJ2-3; tentative D call: TRBD1 (6 bases). V lost 2 bases and J 3 bases, leaving 9 bases between the germline ends. This CDR3 is 14 amino acids long. CDR1 and CDR2 from the germline V gene are SGHTA and FQGNSA. The CDR3: CASSLRQGTDTQYF. CDR3 in DNA: TGTGCCAGCAGCTTAAGGCAGGGGACAGATACGCAGTATTTT.

This clonotype was seen a handful of times. The genes are TRBV19 and TRBJ1-2; D is perhaps TRBD1 (5 bases). This CDR3 contains 15 residues. Trimming pared 4 bases from V and 5 bases from J, leaving 17 bases between. Germline CDR1 and CDR2: LNHDA and SQIVND (reference sequence). DNA for the CDR3: TGTGCCAGTAGTACCCCCCAAGGGACGGATTATGGCTACACCTTC. Translating it yields CASSTPQGTDYGYTF.

Notes on this clonotype: It may be a read error: a sequence one base away is much more abundant. The chain employs TRBV20-1 and TRBJ1-5; no clear D gene. CDR3 size: 16 residues. CDR1 and CDR2 (germline): DFQATT, SNEGSKA (reference sequence). The CDR3 sequence is CRAVRREDEYNQPQHF. CDR3 sequence (DNA): TGCAGGGCCGTACGGCGGGAAGATGAATACAATCAGCCCCAGCATTTT.

This clonotype was observed a handful of times. The V and J genes are TRBV27 and TRBJ2-7; no clear D. Per the germline V gene, CDR1 is MNHEY and CDR2 is SMNVEV (reference sequence). CDR3 length equals 15 residues. V was cut by 5 bases and J by 3 bases, with 17 bases left in between. The CDR3 sequence is CASSPTGRRNYEQYF. The CDR3 region has the DNA TGTGCCAGCAGTCCAACCGGACGGAGAAACTACGAGCAGTACTTC.

This clonotype was detected ten times or more. The chain is built from TRBV5-1 and TRBJ1-1; weak D call: TRBD1 (5 bases). The ends were cut back, 1 base at V and 3 bases at J, with 13 bases in the middle. CDR3 length: 15 residues. Germline CDR1 and CDR2: SGHRS and YFSETQ. As DNA, the CDR3 is TGCGCCAGCAGCTTGTATACAGGTGTCTACACTGAAGCTTTCTTT. Protein product: CASSLYTGVYTEAFF.

DNA of the CDR3: TGTGCCAGCAGTTTTGCGGGGGGCTGGAGGGTAGAGACCCAGTACTTC. As protein: CASSFAGGWRVETQYF. The rearrangement uses TRBV12-3 or TRBV12-4 and TRBJ2-5; TRBD2 aligns across 8 bases. The CDR3 has 16 amino acids. With 3 bases clipped from V and 4 bases from J, the junction kept 10 bases outside the gene matches.

This CDR3 reads CARGGLAGDIFF. The CDR3 coding sequence is TGTGCCAGGGGAGGGCTAGCGGGCGACATCTTCTTC. The gene calls are TRBV6-2 or TRBV6-3 and TRBJ2-1; the match to TRBD2 covers 8 bases. The CDR3 runs to 12 residues. Unmatched junction bases numbered 14, after V lost 9 bases and J lost 16 bases. Germline V gives CDR1 MNHEY, CDR2 SVGEGT.